The next 16 T cell receptor beta chains were all read from a single sample in a study of blood T cell repertoires in COVID-19. Data came from immunoSEQ multiplex PCR; TCRdb stores just in-frame clones and leaves some out. The table has approximately 470,000 clones, 87% seen once; the top ten hold about 0.7%. Sequenced sample: PBMCs or T cells enriched from blood (not recorded which). These receptors were collected from a woman aged 18-29 years who had recovered from COVID-19.

The chain links TRBV3-1 (or the pseudogene TRBV3-2) to TRBJ2-3; D may be TRBD2 (5 bases). This CDR3 contains 15 residues. Germline lookup yields CDR1 LGHDT and CDR2 YNNKEL (reference sequence). The V and J ends lost 0 bases and 3 bases respectively, with 10 bases between them. The chain's CDR3 is CASSQDISGTDTQYF. In nucleotides, the CDR3 is TGTGCCAGCAGCCAAGATATAAGCGGTACAGATACGCAGTATTTT.

The chain combines TRBV4-1 with TRBJ1-1, with D possibly TRBD1 on 5 matching bases. The ends were cut back, 3 bases at V and 4 bases at J, with 9 bases in the middle. Germline V gives CDR1 MGHRA, CDR2 YSYEKL. The CDR3 sequence is 13 residues long. DNA of the CDR3: TGCGCCAGCAGCCAGGGGGGGACCACTGAAGCTTTCTTT. Its protein is CASSQGGTTEAFF.

V gene TRBV19 combines with J gene TRBJ1-3; 9 positions match TRBD1. The germline gives CDR1 LNHDA, CDR2 SQIVND (reference sequence). This CDR3 is built from 15 residues. J lost 4 bases, V lost 5 bases, and 6 bases had no gene match. The CDR3 DNA reads as TGTGCCAGTAGTGTTCGACAGGGGGACGGAAACACCATATATTTT. This gives the protein CASSVRQGDGNTIYF.

The rearrangement joins TRBV6-5 to TRBJ2-3, with TRBD2 matching over 10 bases. Germline V gene data show CDR1 as MNHEY and CDR2 as SVGAGI. J lost 5 bases, V lost 4 bases, and 6 bases had no gene match. The CDR3 covers 15 residues. The CDR3 region is CASSLAGGYVDTQYF. Written as DNA, the CDR3 is TGTGCCAGCAGTTTAGCGGGGGGTTACGTAGATACGCAGTATTTT.

The chain is built from TRBV5-1 and TRBJ2-7; D is unresolved. The V end lost 4 bases, the J end lost 0 bases, and 8 bases lay between the germline ends. CDR1 and CDR2 from the germline V gene are SGHRS and YFSETQ. There are 13 residues in the CDR3. The CDR3 loop reads CASSRDTSYEQYF. The DNA of the CDR3 is TGCGCCAGCAGCCGTGACACCTCCTACGAGCAGTACTTC.

This chain connects TRBV2 to TRBJ1-1, with a possible D match to TRBD1 (5 bases). The CDR3 spans 13 residues. CDR1 and CDR2 from the germline V gene are SNHLY and FYNNEI. V lost 2 bases to trimming and J lost 5 bases, with 9 bases between them. The CDR3 protein is CASSEFGATEAFF. The CDR3 nucleotides are TGTGCCAGCAGTGAATTTGGGGCGACTGAAGCTTTCTTT.

The chain recombines TRBV6-5 with TRBJ1-6; D is perhaps TRBD1 (6 bases). V was trimmed by 0 bases and J by 11 bases, leaving 11 bases between them. CDR3 size: 14 residues. The V gene's germline CDR1 is MNHEY and CDR2 SVGAGI. CDR3 region: CASSYSGEGAPLHF. The CDR3 DNA reads as TGTGCCAGCAGTTACTCGGGTGAGGGGGCACCCCTCCACTTT.

This clone is a singleton in its sample. The V gene is TRBV12-3 or TRBV12-4, the J gene TRBJ2-5, with D possibly TRBD1 on 6 matching bases. The V end was cut by 5 bases, the J end by 4 bases, with 11 bases between. The CDR3 spans 13 residues. The CDR3, as DNA: TGTGCCAGCAGTCTCATCAGGGGAGAGACCCAGTACTTC. This sequence encodes CASSLIRGETQYF.

This clone occurred a few times. The CDR3 sequence is CASSVRGQGEKLFF. Written as DNA, the CDR3 is TGTGCCAGCAGTGTTCGGGGACAAGGTGAAAAACTGTTTTTT. The chain has TRBV2 and TRBJ1-4; maybe TRBD1 (6 bases). The CDR3 spans 14 residues. CDR1 is SNHLY and CDR2 is FYNNEI in the germline V gene. The ends were cut back, 4 bases at V and 7 bases at J, with 13 bases in the middle.

CDR3 protein: CASSPGQGPNTEAFF. The CDR3 DNA sequence: TGCGCCAGCAGCCCGGGACAGGGTCCGAACACTGAAGCTTTCTTT. The chain uses TRBV5-1 and TRBJ1-1; 9 bases are shared with TRBD1. V was pared by 4 bases and J by 1 base, with 5 bases of the junction left unmatched. This CDR3 is built from 15 residues. Germline values: CDR1 SGHRS, CDR2 YFSETQ.

This clone was counted once. The chain links TRBV11-2 to TRBJ1-3; TRBD1 matches 7 bases. In germline, CDR1 is SGHAT, CDR2 FQNNGV. The trim removed 1 base at V and 1 base at J, leaving 1 base unmatched. This CDR3 region has 15 residues. The CDR3 protein is CASSLGTGSGNTIYF. The CDR3 nucleotides read TGTGCCAGCAGCTTAGGGACAGGTTCTGGAAACACCATATATTTT.

The chain carries TRBV12-3 or TRBV12-4 and TRBJ2-7; 7 nucleotides line up with TRBD1. The CDR3 has 13 residues. Trimming took 5 bases from V and 5 from J; bases not matched to a gene: 6. The CDR3 sequence is CASSPGQVDEQYF. CDR3 bases: TGTGCCAGCAGTCCAGGACAGGTTGACGAGCAGTACTTC.

The J gene is TRBJ2-1, the V gene TRBV11-2; maybe TRBD2 (7 bases). The germline V and J ends were trimmed by 3 bases and 7 bases, with 16 bases remaining between them. This CDR3 has 15 amino acids. Germline V gives CDR1 SGHAT, CDR2 FQNNGV. The CDR3 here is CASSLPEGGRNEQFF. The CDR3 DNA reads as TGTGCCAGCAGCTTGCCGGAGGGGGGGCGGAATGAGCAGTTCTTC.

The gene calls are TRBV5-4 and TRBJ2-3, with a tentative D call TRBD2 (6 bases). The CDR3 runs 11 residues. Trimming stripped 10 bases from V and 7 bases from J, with 13 bases between. Germline-derived CDR1 and CDR2 are SGHNT and YYREEE (reference sequence). CDR3 in DNA: TGTGCCTTTGAGGAGGGAAATACGCAGTATTTT. Its protein is CAFEEGNTQYF.

This rearrangement joins TRBV6-5 to TRBJ1-1; D possibly corresponds to TRBD1 (6 bases). The CDR3 runs to 10 residues. The germline CDR1 and CDR2 sequences are MNHEY and SVGAGI. The ends were cut back, 8 bases at V and 10 bases at J, with 11 bases in the middle. CDR3: CASREGGAFF. CDR3 DNA sequence: TGTGCCAGCCGGGAGGGGGGAGCTTTCTTT.

The chain carries TRBV5-8 and TRBJ1-2; 7 bases map to TRBD1. Per the germline V gene, CDR1 is SGHTS and CDR2 is YDEGEE. The V gene end was trimmed by 1 base and the J gene end by 2 bases; junction bases not matched to a gene: 2. This CDR3 contains 14 residues. The CDR3 bases are TGTGCCAGCAGCTTGCCGGGACAGAACTATGGCTACACCTTC. Encoded protein: CASSLPGQNYGYTF.